Shown below are 28 T cell receptor beta chains from a single sample sequenced in a study of response to subunit inactivated influenza vaccine. TCRdb passed the RT-PCR reads through MiXCR, listing each CDR3 protein once. The sample lists hundreds of thousands of distinct CDR3 sequences; approximately 14% were seen once. The sample here was PBMCs from blood, taken approximately 13 days after vaccination. Receptors were obtained from a man between 45 and 60 years old who received an inactivated influenza vaccine.

This clonotype was detected only a few times. The chain is built from TRBV27 and TRBJ2-7, with 10 bases that match TRBD1. V dropped 5 bases and J dropped 10; count of bases not matched to a gene: 8. The germline CDR1 and CDR2 sequences are MNHEY and SMNVEV (reference sequence). This CDR3 contains 13 residues. The CDR3 DNA is TGTGCCAGCAGTCCAAAGACAGGGGGCCGCCAGTACTTC. Its protein product is CASSPKTGGRQYF.

This clonotype was seen only a few times. The chain links TRBV7-2 to TRBJ2-1; 14 positions agree with TRBD2. After removal of 4 bases from V and 8 bases from J, the junction contained 10 bases not matched to a gene. Germline assignment: CDR1 SGHTA and CDR2 FQGNSA. The CDR3 contains 17 residues. CDR3 nucleotide sequence: TGTGCCAGCAGCTCTCCTTGGACTAGCGGGAGGAGGTATGAGCAGTTCTTC. This gives the protein CASSSPWTSGRRYEQFF.

Ten or more counts support this clonotype. The chain uses TRBV5-1 and TRBJ1-5; D uncertain. V lost 0 bases, J lost 2 bases, and 12 bases lay in between. The CDR3 runs 16 residues. The germline V gene has CDR1 SGHRS and CDR2 YFSETQ. In DNA, the CDR3 is TGCGCCAGCAGCTTGGACGGTCCCGGCGGCAATCAGCCCCAGCATTTT. This sequence encodes CASSLDGPGGNQPQHF.

This clonotype appeared many times. V and J are TRBV24-1 and TRBJ2-1; 7 bases fit TRBD1. Germline CDR1 and CDR2: KGHDR and SFDVKD. Losses at the gene ends were 3 bases for V and 3 bases for J; bases not matched to a gene: 7. This CDR3 region has 16 residues. The CDR3, as DNA: TGTGCCACCAGTGATGTCGGTGCAGGGGGCTACAATGAGCAGTTCTTC. Its translation is CATSDVGAGGYNEQFF.

This clonotype was observed many times. The chain is built from TRBV5-1 and TRBJ2-1; D gene unclear. Germline V lookup: CDR1 SGHRS, CDR2 YFSETQ. The CDR3 consists of 14 residues. The V end lost 2 bases, the J end lost 7 bases, and 13 bases lay between the germline ends. For the CDR3, the DNA is TGCGCCAGCAGCTTCGGATCCCGTAAGAATGAGCAGTTCTTC. This sequence encodes CASSFGSRKNEQFF.

This chain connects TRBV18 to TRBJ2-1; no clear D gene. V was shortened by 4 bases and J by 5 bases, with 18 bases between the two germline ends. Germline CDR1 and CDR2: KGHSH and LQKENI. The CDR3 is 16 amino acids. The CDR3 DNA reads TGTGCCAGCTCACGGGGAATGCTAGATATGAACAATGAGCAGTTCTTC. Amino acids: CASSRGMLDMNNEQFF.

This clonotype has more than one count but fewer than ten. This chain uses TRBV12-3 or TRBV12-4 with TRBJ1-5, with D hard to call. The CDR3 totals 15 residues. Trimming shortened V by 7 bases and J by 6 bases, and 19 bases separated the two germline ends. CDR3 in DNA: TGTGCCAGCACCCAGGTTGGCAGTATGGGTCAGCCCCAGCATTTT. Translation gives CASTQVGSMGQPQHF.

V gene TRBV4-3 combines with J gene TRBJ2-7; D is undetermined. The germline V and J ends were trimmed by 4 bases and 5 bases, with 24 bases remaining between them. CDR3 length: 17 residues. Germline lookup yields CDR1 LGHNA and CDR2 YSLEER. The CDR3 nucleotides read TGCGCCAGCAGCCGGAAGGTCGAGGCCGGTTATGCGAACGAGCAGTACTTC. Translation: CASSRKVEAGYANEQYF.

The chain carries TRBV4-1 and TRBJ1-6, with a tentative D call TRBD1 (6 bases). The CDR3 consists of 14 residues. The germline V gene has CDR1 MGHRA and CDR2 YSYEKL. Trimming cost V 3 bases and J 7 bases, with 10 bases left between them. The CDR3 DNA reads TGCGCCAGCAGCCATGGACAGTCCAATTCACCCCTCCACTTT. Protein product: CASSHGQSNSPLHF.

This clonotype has more than one count but fewer than ten. The chain recombines TRBV9 with TRBJ2-1, with 16 positions matching TRBD2. CDR1 is SGDLS, CDR2 YYNGEE, per germline. There are 18 residues in the CDR3. V lost 6 bases and J lost 4; bases outside the gene matches: 10. CDR3 in DNA: TGTGCCAGCAATACCCTGGGACTAGCGGGGGGGCCTTACAATGAGCAGTTCTTC. It specifies CASNTLGLAGGPYNEQFF.

The table lists this clonotype with a few counts. This chain uses TRBV12-3 or TRBV12-4 with TRBJ2-1, with 7 bases identical to TRBD1. Unmatched junction bases numbered 5, after V lost 6 bases and J lost 12 bases. The length of the CDR3 is 11 residues. The CDR3 region is CASRARDRQFF. CDR3 DNA sequence: TGTGCCAGCAGGGCCCGGGACAGGCAGTTCTTC.

This clonotype was picked up many times. J is TRBJ1-1 and V is TRBV20-1; TRBD1 matches at 11 bases. Germline V gene sequence: CDR1 DFQATT, CDR2 SNEGSKA (reference sequence). The CDR3 length is 14 residues. After removal of 3 bases from V and 4 bases from J, the junction contained 4 bases not matched to a gene. CDR3 amino acids: CSARDRGLGTEAFF. As DNA, the CDR3 is TGCAGTGCTAGGGACAGGGGGCTTGGCACTGAAGCTTTCTTT.

This clonotype came up a few times. This sequence joins TRBV5-1 and TRBJ2-5, with 7 bases fitting TRBD1. J gave up 12 bases and V 4 bases, and 6 bases lay outside the gene matches. The CDR3 spans 11 residues. Germline CDR1 SGHRS, CDR2 YFSETQ. For the CDR3, the DNA is TGCGCCAGCAGCCTTGAGGGGGCCGAGTACTTC. This sequence encodes CASSLEGAEYF.

The genes are TRBV5-1 and TRBJ1-4; D call uncertain. Germline CDR1 SGHRS, CDR2 YFSETQ. CDR3 size: 13 residues. Between the trimmed V and J ends, which lost 7 bases and 2 bases, there was a span of 9 bases. DNA for the CDR3: TGCGCCAGCGGGAGGAATACTAATGAAAAACTGTTTTTT. It yields the protein CASGRNTNEKLFF.

The V and J genes are TRBV10-3 and TRBJ2-2, with D uncertain. Trimming cost V 8 bases and J 4 bases, with 14 bases left between them. This CDR3 has 14 residues. The germline V gene has CDR1 ENHRY and CDR2 SYGVKD. CDR3 in DNA: TGTGCCATCGGTTCTTGGACGGGCACCGGGGAGCTGTTTTTT. This gives the protein CAIGSWTGTGELFF.

There are a few counts of this clonotype. V usage is TRBV20-1 and J usage is TRBJ2-1; D is perhaps TRBD1 or TRBD2 (5 bases each). The germline V and J ends were trimmed by 5 bases and 4 bases, with 18 bases remaining between them. The CDR3 extends over 15 amino acids. Germline assignment: CDR1 DFQATT and CDR2 SNEGSKA (reference sequence). CDR3 amino acids: CSAPTPGPSYNEQFF. In DNA, the CDR3 is TGCAGTGCTCCTACACCGGGACCGTCGTACAATGAGCAGTTCTTC.

V is TRBV7-8 and J is TRBJ1-5; TRBD1 might be the D (5 bases). Germline V CDR1 and CDR2: SGHVS, FQNEAQ. The CDR3 spans 17 residues. V gave up 0 bases and J gave up 1 base, with 13 bases separating them. CDR3 in amino acids: CASSLAAWGPSNQPQHF. The CDR3 nucleotides read TGTGCCAGCAGCTTAGCCGCCTGGGGCCCCAGCAATCAGCCCCAGCATTTT.

This clonotype was seen only a few times. The rearrangement links TRBV10-3 to TRBJ1-4, with D tentatively TRBD1 (5 bases). The V end lost 2 bases, the J end lost 4 bases, and 8 bases lay between the germline ends. Germline assignment: CDR1 ENHRY and CDR2 SYGVKD. This CDR3 spans 14 amino acids. For the CDR3, the DNA is TGTGCCATCAGTGAGAGACAGTTTAATGAAAAACTGTTTTTT. It is translated as CAISERQFNEKLFF.

There are many counts of this clonotype. The genes are TRBV11-2 and TRBJ2-5, with 12 nucleotides matching TRBD2. The CDR3 loop spans 14 amino acids. With V trimmed by 2 bases and J by 8 bases, 3 bases remained unmatched. The V gene's germline CDR1 is SGHAT and CDR2 FQNNGV. The CDR3 protein is CASSLPSGRETQYF. The CDR3, as DNA: TGTGCCAGCAGCTTACCTAGCGGGAGGGAAACCCAGTACTTC.

This clonotype appeared a few times. V is TRBV12-3 or TRBV12-4 and J is TRBJ2-3; TRBD1 matches 7 bases. V shed 3 bases and J 4 bases; nucleotides not matched to a gene: 4. CDR3 length equals 14 residues. The CDR3 sequence is CASSFNRGADTQYF. The CDR3 DNA follows: TGTGCCAGCAGTTTTAACAGGGGTGCAGATACGCAGTATTTT.

The chain has TRBV12-3 or TRBV12-4 and TRBJ1-1, with D maybe TRBD1 (5 bases). Trimming shortened V by 8 bases and J by 2 bases, and 12 bases separated the two germline ends. CDR3 length equals 13 residues. DNA of the CDR3: TGTGCCAGCGGGGTGGGGGGTAACACTGAAGCTTTCTTT. It translates to CASGVGGNTEAFF.

The J gene is TRBJ1-2, the V gene TRBV6-5, with no clear D. There are 13 residues in the CDR3. V lost 4 bases and J 12 bases, leaving 18 bases between the germline ends. CDR1 is MNHEY, CDR2 SVGAGI, per germline. The CDR3 DNA sequence: TGTGCCAGCAGTTCTTCCGCCCGACTCCGGGACACCTTC. This gives the protein CASSSSARLRDTF.

The chain carries TRBV7-2 and TRBJ2-7, with D maybe TRBD2 (7 bases). Trimming cost V 8 bases and J 8 bases, with 16 bases left between them. In germline, CDR1 is SGHTA, CDR2 FQGNSA. The CDR3 is 12 amino acids. The CDR3: CASGGGLEKQYF. In DNA form, the CDR3 reads TGTGCCAGCGGGGGGGGCCTTGAGAAGCAGTACTTC.

This clonotype was seen a handful of times. The V and J genes are TRBV7-9 and TRBJ2-7, with D possibly being TRBD2 (6 bases). V shed 5 bases and J shed 2 bases, with 16 bases lying between them. Germline V gene sequence: CDR1 SEHNR, CDR2 FQNEAQ (reference sequence). The CDR3 loop spans 15 amino acids. The CDR3 is CASSLSGTYTYEQYF. CDR3 in DNA: TGTGCCAGCAGCCTCTCCGGGACTTACACCTACGAGCAGTACTTC.

The rearrangement joins TRBV19 to TRBJ1-5; possible D gene TRBD1, 5 bases. The germline V and J ends were trimmed by 0 bases and 9 bases, with 12 bases remaining between them. There are 14 residues in the CDR3. Germline V gene data show CDR1 as LNHDA and CDR2 as SQIVND (reference sequence). CDR3 nucleotide sequence: TGTGCCAGTAGTATAGAAGGGAAGGGGACGCCCCAGCATTTT. Protein sequence: CASSIEGKGTPQHF.

This chain joins TRBV25-1 and TRBJ1-2; 10 bases are a match to TRBD1. This CDR3 comprises 15 residues. From germline, CDR1 is MGHDK and CDR2 SYGVNS. The V segment lost 4 bases and the J segment 5 bases; nucleotides outside the gene matches: 7. CDR3 bases: TGTGCCAGCAGTGTTGGAGACAGGGGGCCTTATGGCTACACCTTC. The encoded protein is CASSVGDRGPYGYTF.

This clonotype was recorded many times. The chain combines TRBV5-1 with TRBJ2-7, with a tentative D call TRBD1 (6 bases). Deletions cut 4 bases from V and 2 bases from J, with 13 bases between. Germline V gene data show CDR1 as SGHRS and CDR2 as YFSETQ. The CDR3 spans 14 residues. CDR3 residues: CASSPSTGAYEQYF. CDR3 DNA sequence: TGCGCCAGCAGCCCTTCGACAGGAGCCTACGAGCAGTACTTC.

This clonotype appeared many times. This chain joins TRBV3-1 and TRBJ2-1; TRBD2 might be the D (5 bases). Trimming pared 4 bases from V and 10 bases from J, leaving 17 bases between. The CDR3 spans 14 residues. Germline V gene sequence: CDR1 LGHDT, CDR2 YNNKEL (reference sequence). In DNA, the CDR3 is TGTGCCAGCAGCCGCTTCCGGGGAGAGGAGGAGCAGTTCTTC. Translating it yields CASSRFRGEEEQFF.